The present T cell receptor beta chain was sequenced within a study of OX40 agonist ivuxolimab in advanced cancers. About the study: In this cohort, patients received ivuxolimab, an agonistic anti-OX40 (CD134) antibody. Patients treated during dose escalation were battling hepatocellular carcinoma, melanoma, renal cell or head and neck cancer. Findings of the study overall: Which antigen the expanded peripheral T cells recognized is unknown.

The data were produced by immunoSEQ multiplex PCR, yet TCRdb's version contains in-frame clones alone and is incomplete. The table has around 40,000 clones, approximately 86% seen once. The CDR3 runs 16 residues. Germline loops: CDR1 MNHNS, CDR2 SASEGT. Comments on this clone: Its cognate antigen is unknown. One end of the junction is discordant with germline, which a read error may explain.

V and J are TRBV6-1 and TRBJ1-5; weak D call: TRBD1 (5 bases). The input for sequencing was CD4+ or CD8+ T cells sorted from blood, taken in a trial of the OX40 agonist ivuxolimab. The sequence derives from an adult with an advanced solid tumor such as melanoma, head and neck, liver or kidney cancer. The CDR3 region is CASREERGLSNQPQHF. In DNA form, the CDR3 reads TGTGCCAGCAGAGAAGAACGGGGACTTAGCAATCAGCCCCAGCATTTT.